Described below is a single T cell receptor beta chain sequence and its context. This sample is part of a study of blood T cell repertoires in COVID-19. The data were produced by immunoSEQ multiplex PCR, yet TCRdb's version contains in-frame clones alone and is incomplete. The sample includes roughly 250,000 clones, around 93% of them seen just once. Clinical histories supplied by participants themselves formed the basis of cohort assignment. Trimming took off 3 bases at V and 10 bases at J, with 16 bases between the two ends. CDR3 length: 13 residues. Germline CDR1 is ENHRY and CDR2 is SYGVKD. The rearrangement links TRBV10-3 to TRBJ2-7, with D tentatively TRBD1 (5 bases). The sequenced sample consisted of PBMCs or T cells enriched from blood (not recorded which). The clonotype was recovered from a human donor in a cohort exposed to, infected with or recovered from COVID-19 (not recorded which). The donor label of this sample is uncertain. The CDR3 DNA is TGTGCCATCAGTGACAAGACCAGGGTTGTACAGTACTTC. Residues: CAISDKTRVVQYF.